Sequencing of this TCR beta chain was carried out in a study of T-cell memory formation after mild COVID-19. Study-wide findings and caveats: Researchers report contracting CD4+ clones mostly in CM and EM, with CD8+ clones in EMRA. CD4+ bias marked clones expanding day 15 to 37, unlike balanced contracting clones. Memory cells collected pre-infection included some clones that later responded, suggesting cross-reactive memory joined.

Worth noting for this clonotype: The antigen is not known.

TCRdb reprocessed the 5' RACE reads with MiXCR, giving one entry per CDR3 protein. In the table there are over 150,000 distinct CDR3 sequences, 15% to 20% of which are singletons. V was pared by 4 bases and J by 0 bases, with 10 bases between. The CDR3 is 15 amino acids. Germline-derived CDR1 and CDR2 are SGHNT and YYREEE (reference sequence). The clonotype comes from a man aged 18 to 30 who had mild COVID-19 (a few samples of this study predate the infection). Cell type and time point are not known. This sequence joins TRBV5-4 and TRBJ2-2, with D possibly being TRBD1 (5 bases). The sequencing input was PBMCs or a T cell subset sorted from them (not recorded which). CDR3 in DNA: TGTGCCAGCAGCCCCAGGGCGACGAACACCGGGGAGCTGTTTTTT. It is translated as CASSPRATNTGELFF.